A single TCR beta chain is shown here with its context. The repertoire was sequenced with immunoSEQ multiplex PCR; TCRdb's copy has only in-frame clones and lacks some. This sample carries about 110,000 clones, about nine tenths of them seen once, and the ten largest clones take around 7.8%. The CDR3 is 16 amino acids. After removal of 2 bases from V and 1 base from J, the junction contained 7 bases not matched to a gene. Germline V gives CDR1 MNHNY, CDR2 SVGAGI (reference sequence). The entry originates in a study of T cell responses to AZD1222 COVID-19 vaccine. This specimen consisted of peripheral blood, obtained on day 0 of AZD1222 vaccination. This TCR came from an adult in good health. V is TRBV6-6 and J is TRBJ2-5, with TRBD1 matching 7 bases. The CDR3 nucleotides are TGTGCCAGCAGTTACATGCGACAGGGACCCCAAGAGACCCAGTACTTC. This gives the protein CASSYMRQGPQETQYF.